Detailed here is one T cell receptor (beta chain). Regarding treatment: randomized to nivolumab then ipilimumab (arm A) or the reverse (arm B). DNA-damaging chemotherapy had not been given to any patient beforehand. PBMC sorting kept live CD3+CD8+ cells without CD19 or CD56. CDR1 is SEHNR, CDR2 FQNEAQ, per germline (reference sequence). Trimming at V came to 6 bases and at J to 0 bases, leaving 6 bases not matched to a gene. The CDR3 extends over 16 amino acids. Produced via immunoSEQ multiplex PCR; TCRdb's table is partial and in-frame only. The table lists over 10,000 clones, about 65% of them singletons. The data were taken from a study of sequential checkpoint blockade in melanoma. Study overall: After both sequences, patients received maintenance nivolumab.

The clonotype originates from a human donor with melanoma. The sample in question was CD8+ T cells sorted from blood (inferred from file names), obtained from a patient given nivolumab and ipilimumab in sequence. This chain joins TRBV7-9 and TRBJ2-1; 9 nucleotides align to TRBD2. The DNA for the CDR3 is TGTGCCAGCAGTAACAGCGGGGGGAGCTCCTACAATGAGCAGTTCTTC. Residues: CASSNSGGSSYNEQFF.